The clone carrying this TCR beta chain was observed a few times. The data originate from a study of T cells in Graves' hyperthyroidism and ophthalmopathy. Researchers took RNA transcripts and amplified the TCR beta CDR3 regions from them. The HTBI set primed first-round TCR CDR3 RT-PCR. TCRdb passed the multiplex PCR reads through MiXCR, listing each CDR3 protein once. The sample holds around 610,000 distinct CDR3 sequences, roughly 14% seen once. The V gene end was trimmed by 2 bases and the J gene end by 3 bases; junction bases not matched to a gene: 21. The germline V gene encodes CDR1 LGHNT and CDR2 FRNRAP. The CDR3 runs to 22 residues.

Sequenced sample: blood. The sequence was collected from a woman in her forties with Graves' ophthalmopathy. The V call is TRBV12-5, the J call TRBJ2-2; 10 bases align to TRBD2. The CDR3 loop reads CASGLLLRKGLAISRDTGELFF. The CDR3 region has the DNA TGTGCTAGTGGTTTGCTGCTGAGGAAGGGACTAGCGATTTCAAGGGACACCGGGGAGCTGTTTTTT.